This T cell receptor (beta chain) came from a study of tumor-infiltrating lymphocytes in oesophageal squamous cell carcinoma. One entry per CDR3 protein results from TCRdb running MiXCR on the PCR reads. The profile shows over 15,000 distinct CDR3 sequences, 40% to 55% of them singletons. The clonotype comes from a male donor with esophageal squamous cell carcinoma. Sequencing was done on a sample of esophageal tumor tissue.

This CDR3 reads CASSDPRTNQETQYF. The DNA of the CDR3 is TGTGCCAGCAGTGACCCCAGGACTAACCAAGAGACCCAGTACTTC. The chain combines TRBV6-1 with TRBJ2-1; maybe TRBD2 (6 bases). The DNA end is more similar to TRBJ2-5, so the J call may be wrong. This CDR3 has 15 residues. The V gene's germline CDR1 is MNHNS and CDR2 SASEGT.